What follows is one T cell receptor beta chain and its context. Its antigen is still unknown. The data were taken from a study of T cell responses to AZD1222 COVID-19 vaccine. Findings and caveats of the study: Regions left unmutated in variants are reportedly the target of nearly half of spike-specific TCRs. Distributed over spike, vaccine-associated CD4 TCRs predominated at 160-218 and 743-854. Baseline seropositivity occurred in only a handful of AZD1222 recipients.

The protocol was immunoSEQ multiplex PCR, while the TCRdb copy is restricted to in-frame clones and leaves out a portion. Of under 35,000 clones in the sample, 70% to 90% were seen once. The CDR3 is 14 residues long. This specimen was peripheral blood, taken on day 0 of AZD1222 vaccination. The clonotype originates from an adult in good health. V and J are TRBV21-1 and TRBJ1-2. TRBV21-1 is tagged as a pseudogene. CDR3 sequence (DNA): TGTGCCAGCAGCAAAGCCCGCGGGGGCGACGGCTACACCTTC. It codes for CASSKARGGDGYTF.